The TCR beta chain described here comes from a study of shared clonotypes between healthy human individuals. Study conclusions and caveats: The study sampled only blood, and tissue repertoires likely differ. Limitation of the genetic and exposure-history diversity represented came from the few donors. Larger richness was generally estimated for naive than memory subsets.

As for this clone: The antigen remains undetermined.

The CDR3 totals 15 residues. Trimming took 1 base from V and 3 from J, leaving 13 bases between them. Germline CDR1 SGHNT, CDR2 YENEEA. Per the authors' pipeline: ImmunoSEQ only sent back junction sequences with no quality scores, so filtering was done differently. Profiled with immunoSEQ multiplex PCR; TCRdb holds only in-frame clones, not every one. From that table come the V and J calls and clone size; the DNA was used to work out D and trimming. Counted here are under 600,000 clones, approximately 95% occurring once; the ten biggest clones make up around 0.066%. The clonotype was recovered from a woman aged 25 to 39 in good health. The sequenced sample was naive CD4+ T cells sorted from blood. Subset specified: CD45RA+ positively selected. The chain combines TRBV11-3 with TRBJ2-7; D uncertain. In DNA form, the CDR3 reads TGTGCCAGCAGCTTAGCGGACCCTAGACTCTACGAGCAGTACTTC. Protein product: CASSLADPRLYEQYF.